These 29 T cell receptor beta chains were all obtained from the same sample, sequenced in a study of cytomegalovirus exposure and HLA in healthy donors. Both 60 Vbeta primers and 13 Jbeta primers went into the PCR. The table came from immunoSEQ multiplex PCR; TCRdb's copy has only in-frame clones and leaves some out. The table shows about 120,000 clones, with around 70% occurring only once. The source material was PBMCs. The receptors shown here come from a man aged 25-40 years in good health and CMV-seropositive.

There are a few counts of this clone. The V gene is TRBV30, the J gene TRBJ2-5; tentatively, D is TRBD2 (6 bases). This CDR3 spans 13 amino acids. CDR1 and CDR2 from the germline V gene are GTSNPN and SVGIG (reference sequence). V gave up 5 bases and J gave up 5 bases, with 15 bases separating them. In DNA form, the CDR3 reads TGTGCCTGGTCGGGGGATGGGGCGGAGACCCAGTACTTC. Protein product: CAWSGDGAETQYF.

The J gene is TRBJ2-7, the V gene TRBV9; 7 positions match TRBD2. The trim removed 5 bases at V and 0 bases at J, leaving 5 bases unmatched. Germline V gene lookup returns CDR1 SGDLS and CDR2 YYNGEE. The CDR3 length is 14 residues. This CDR3 is CASSTRDYSYEQYF. The CDR3 DNA follows: TGTGCCAGCAGTACTAGGGACTACTCCTACGAGCAGTACTTC.

This clone was counted a single time. This chain joins TRBV7-8 and TRBJ1-2; 8 bases map to TRBD1. The CDR3 loop spans 15 amino acids. CDR1 and CDR2 (germline): SGHVS, FQNEAQ. Losses at the gene ends were 0 bases for V and 6 bases for J; bases not matched to a gene: 6. In DNA form, the CDR3 reads TGTGCCAGCAGCTTAGCCCACAGGGGGAGGGATGGCTACACCTTC. Translating gives CASSLAHRGRDGYTF.

The rearrangement links TRBV27 to TRBJ2-1; 8 nucleotides align to TRBD2. J was trimmed by 9 bases and V by 3 bases; bases with no gene match: 7. The CDR3 has 14 residues. Germline V gene lookup returns CDR1 MNHEY and CDR2 SMNVEV (reference sequence). CDR3 residues: CASSLGLGLGEQFF. The CDR3 DNA reads as TGTGCCAGCAGTTTGGGACTAGGACTGGGTGAGCAGTTCTTC.

This clone was observed a handful of times. The chain has TRBV29-1 and TRBJ1-2; D remains unclear. The CDR3 covers 15 residues. V lost 3 bases to trimming and J lost 6 bases, with 20 bases between them. Germline V gene data show CDR1 as SQVTM and CDR2 as ANQGSEA. CDR3 in amino acids: CSVDSIERGADGYTF. DNA for the CDR3: TGCAGCGTTGATTCAATTGAGCGGGGTGCGGATGGCTACACCTTC.

This chain connects TRBV7-2 to TRBJ1-2; no firm D call. The CDR3 consists of 14 residues. CDR1 and CDR2 (germline): SGHTA, FQGNSA. V was cut by 5 bases and J by 8 bases, with 18 bases left in between. CDR3 nucleotides: TGTGCCAGCAGCGTACGGGTCCACCGTCGAGGCTACACCTTC. Translation gives CASSVRVHRRGYTF.

The V gene is TRBV4-1, the J gene TRBJ2-6; 9 bases agree with TRBD1. Trimming removed 1 base from V and 0 bases from J; junction bases left unmatched: 4. CDR1 is MGHRA, CDR2 YSYEKL, per germline. The CDR3 extends over 18 amino acids. CDR3 sequence: CASSQAGTGLSGANVLTF. CDR3 sequence (DNA): TGCGCCAGCAGCCAAGCCGGGACAGGGCTCTCTGGGGCCAACGTCCTGACTTTC.

This clone was seen only a few times. The V gene is TRBV28, the J gene TRBJ1-6, with TRBD1 matching over 7 bases. The CDR3 totals 16 residues. Germline CDR1 is MDHEN and CDR2 is SYDVKM. Losses at the gene ends were 4 bases for V and 9 bases for J; bases not matched to a gene: 12. The CDR3 reads CASSSAGQTLTSPLHF. DNA of the CDR3: TGTGCCAGCAGTTCTGCGGGACAGACGTTGACTTCACCCCTCCACTTT.

This clone was found a few times. The CDR3 DNA follows: TGTGCCAGCAGTTACTCGACAGGGGTGAACACTGAAGCTTTCTTT. It is translated as CASSYSTGVNTEAFF. The J gene is TRBJ1-1, the V gene TRBV6-5, with 8 bases aligning to TRBD1. Per germline, CDR1 MNHEY and CDR2 SVGAGI. V lost 0 bases, J lost 0 bases, and 0 bases stayed unmatched. The CDR3 is 15 amino acids.

The V gene is TRBV2, the J gene TRBJ2-1; 7 bases are a match to TRBD1. J gave up 4 bases and V 7 bases, and 4 bases lay outside the gene matches. Germline V gene data show CDR1 as SNHLY and CDR2 as FYNNEI. CDR3 length: 13 amino acids. The chain's CDR3 is CASTQGLYNEQFF. DNA of the CDR3: TGTGCCAGCACACAGGGGCTATACAATGAGCAGTTCTTC.

The rearrangement links TRBV21-1 to TRBJ2-7; the D call of TRBD1 is as the table states it, not checked on the DNA. TRBV21-1 is recorded as a pseudogene. This CDR3 has 15 amino acids. CDR3 residues: CASSLGPGDQNEQYF. CDR3 nucleotides: TGTGCCAGCAGCCTAGGACCAGGGGATCAGAACGAGCAGTACTTC.

V gene TRBV5-1 combines with J gene TRBJ1-3; D is possibly TRBD1 (5 bases). Germline CDR1 reads SGHRS; CDR2 reads YFSETQ. V was cut by 7 bases and J by 0 bases, with 14 bases left in between. The CDR3 totals 15 residues. This chain's CDR3 is CASSQGTLSGNTIYF. In DNA, the CDR3 is TGCGCCAGCTCCCAGGGAACCCTCTCTGGAAACACCATATATTTT.

The chain uses TRBV6-1 and TRBJ1-5; 9 nucleotides line up with TRBD1. CDR1 and CDR2 (germline): MNHNS, SASEGT. The CDR3 contains 19 residues. V lost 2 bases to trimming and J lost 6 bases; unmatched junction nucleotides: 17. The CDR3 sequence is CASSERPRGQGGSGQPQHF. The CDR3, as DNA: TGTGCCAGCAGTGAACGTCCCCGGGGACAGGGCGGGTCCGGTCAGCCCCAGCATTTT.

The V gene is TRBV10-2, the J gene TRBJ1-5, with 9 bases matching TRBD1. The ends lost 3 bases at V and 2 bases at J; junction bases unmatched: 5. Germline values: CDR1 WSHSY, CDR2 SAAADI. The CDR3 covers 16 residues. CDR3 DNA sequence: TGCGCCAGCAGTGATACGGGACAGGGTGGCAATCAGCCCCAGCATTTT. Its translation is CASSDTGQGGNQPQHF.

The chain employs TRBV18 and TRBJ1-4; 7 nucleotides match TRBD1. V lost 6 bases to trimming and J lost 0 bases; unmatched junction nucleotides: 10. The germline CDR1 and CDR2 sequences are KGHSH and LQKENI. The CDR3 consists of 17 residues. The CDR3 loop is CASSQATGMTTNEKLFF. CDR3 bases: TGTGCCAGCTCCCAGGCGACAGGGATGACAACTAATGAAAAACTGTTTTTT.

The chain recombines TRBV6-1 with TRBJ2-2, with D hard to call. The CDR3 extends over 16 amino acids. From germline, CDR1 is MNHNS and CDR2 SASEGT. With 3 bases removed from V and 0 bases from J, the gap between germline ends came to 11 bases. The CDR3 DNA reads as TGTGCCAGCAGTGATAGAATAGCCGCGAACACCGGGGAGCTGTTTTTT. Its translation: CASSDRIAANTGELFF.

This sequence joins TRBV6-5 and TRBJ1-2; maybe TRBD1 (6 bases). The CDR3 consists of 14 residues. Looked up from germline, CDR1 is MNHEY and CDR2 is SVGAGI. V lost 8 bases to trimming and J lost 2 bases, with 15 bases between them. The CDR3, as DNA: TGTGCCAGCTGGGGGGGCAGCACAAACTATGGCTACACCTTC. Translated, it gives CASWGGSTNYGYTF.

The genes are TRBV7-6 and TRBJ2-5, with a weak D call TRBD2 (6 bases). Germline V gene sequence: CDR1 SGHVS, CDR2 FNYEAQ. Trimming shortened V by 4 bases and J by 4 bases, and 19 bases separated the two germline ends. The CDR3 sequence is 16 residues long. CDR3 DNA sequence: TGTGCCAGCAGCTCCTCGGCGGGGCCTCGGATAGAGACCCAGTACTTC. This gives the protein CASSSSAGPRIETQYF.

This clone appeared once. This sequence joins TRBV6-1 and TRBJ1-4, with 9 bases that match TRBD1. The V and J ends lost 1 base and 7 bases, in that order; junction bases with no gene match: 4. This CDR3 has 15 residues. The germline V gene has CDR1 MNHNS and CDR2 SASEGT. The CDR3 region is CASSEEETGGEKLFF. The CDR3 nucleotides are TGTGCCAGCAGTGAAGAGGAGACAGGGGGTGAAAAACTGTTTTTT.

This rearrangement joins TRBV2 to TRBJ2-1; 11 bases map to TRBD1. The germline V gene encodes CDR1 SNHLY and CDR2 FYNNEI. The CDR3 loop spans 15 amino acids. V dropped 8 bases and J dropped 6; count of bases not matched to a gene: 9. This CDR3 reads CASRRTGGRGNEQFF. The CDR3 nucleotides are TGTGCCAGCCGAAGGACAGGGGGCCGGGGCAATGAGCAGTTCTTC.

The chain recombines TRBV19 with TRBJ2-7; 7 bases are shared with TRBD1. The germline gives CDR1 LNHDA, CDR2 SQIVND (reference sequence). The CDR3 spans 14 residues. V trimming: 5 bases; J trimming: 3 bases; junction bases outside the gene matches: 7. CDR3 bases: TGTGCCAGTAGTCTAAGACAGGGAAGCTACGAGCAGTACTTC. The encoded protein is CASSLRQGSYEQYF.

V usage is TRBV5-5 and J usage is TRBJ2-7; 11 bases map to TRBD1. V shed 0 bases, J shed 10 bases, and the junction held 9 bases outside the gene matches. CDR1 is SGHKS and CDR2 is YYEKEE in the germline V gene (reference sequence). The CDR3 runs 15 residues. Here the CDR3 reads CASSLDGTGGLSQYF. The CDR3, as DNA: TGTGCCAGCAGCTTGGACGGGACAGGGGGTTTATCACAGTACTTC.

The gene calls are TRBV2 and TRBJ2-3, with TRBD2 as a possible D gene (7 bases). The V end was cut by 8 bases, the J end by 5 bases, with 14 bases between. The CDR3 contains 13 residues. CDR1 and CDR2 (germline): SNHLY, FYNNEI. The DNA of the CDR3 is TGTGCCAGCGAGGGGGGGCGGGGAGATACGCAGTATTTT. Protein: CASEGGRGDTQYF.

The chain uses TRBV18 and TRBJ2-2, with 7 bases fitting TRBD1. CDR1 KGHSH and CDR2 LQKENI come from the germline V gene. This CDR3 has 15 residues. With V trimmed by 2 bases and J by 5 bases, 5 bases remained unmatched. The CDR3 reads CASSPNYRGTGELFF. The CDR3 DNA reads as TGTGCCAGCTCACCAAATTACAGGGGAACCGGGGAGCTGTTTTTT.

This chain uses TRBV5-1 with TRBJ1-2, with TRBD1 matching over 12 bases. Per germline, CDR1 SGHRS and CDR2 YFSETQ. The CDR3 contains 16 residues. V was clipped by 3 bases and J by 4 bases; unmatched bases: 7. CDR3 loop: CASSSGTGGAGYGYTF. The CDR3 nucleotides read TGCGCCAGCAGCTCCGGGACAGGGGGCGCCGGCTATGGCTACACCTTC.

The chain carries TRBV6-1 and TRBJ2-1, with D unresolved. Germline CDR1 MNHNS, CDR2 SASEGT. With 3 bases removed from V and 8 bases from J, the gap between germline ends came to 5 bases. The CDR3 covers 11 residues. The CDR3 region is CASSEGHEQFF. DNA for the CDR3: TGTGCCAGCAGTGAGGGCCATGAGCAGTTCTTC.

The chain combines TRBV5-1 with TRBJ1-1; no firm D call. Germline V gene sequence: CDR1 SGHRS, CDR2 YFSETQ. This CDR3 comprises 14 residues. V lost 0 bases and J lost 4, with 10 bases in between. The CDR3 is CASSLAAGSTEAFF. The CDR3 DNA is TGCGCCAGCAGCTTGGCAGCGGGGAGCACTGAAGCTTTCTTT.

This clone was recorded a few times. This CDR3 is CASMRITDTQYF. DNA for the CDR3: TGTGCCTCTATGCGGATCACAGATACGCAGTATTTT. The chain links TRBV2 to TRBJ2-3; D call uncertain. V was cut by 11 bases and J by 2 bases, with 11 bases left in between. CDR3 length: 12 amino acids. Germline V CDR1 and CDR2: SNHLY, FYNNEI.

V usage is TRBV5-6 and J usage is TRBJ1-1, with 9 bases aligning to TRBD1. This CDR3 has 14 residues. The V segment lost 5 bases and the J segment 5 bases; nucleotides outside the gene matches: 7. The germline V gene encodes CDR1 SGHDT and CDR2 YYEEEE. The CDR3 DNA sequence: TGTGCCAGCAGAGAACAGGGGGCGAGGACTGAAGCTTTCTTT. It translates to CASREQGARTEAFF.